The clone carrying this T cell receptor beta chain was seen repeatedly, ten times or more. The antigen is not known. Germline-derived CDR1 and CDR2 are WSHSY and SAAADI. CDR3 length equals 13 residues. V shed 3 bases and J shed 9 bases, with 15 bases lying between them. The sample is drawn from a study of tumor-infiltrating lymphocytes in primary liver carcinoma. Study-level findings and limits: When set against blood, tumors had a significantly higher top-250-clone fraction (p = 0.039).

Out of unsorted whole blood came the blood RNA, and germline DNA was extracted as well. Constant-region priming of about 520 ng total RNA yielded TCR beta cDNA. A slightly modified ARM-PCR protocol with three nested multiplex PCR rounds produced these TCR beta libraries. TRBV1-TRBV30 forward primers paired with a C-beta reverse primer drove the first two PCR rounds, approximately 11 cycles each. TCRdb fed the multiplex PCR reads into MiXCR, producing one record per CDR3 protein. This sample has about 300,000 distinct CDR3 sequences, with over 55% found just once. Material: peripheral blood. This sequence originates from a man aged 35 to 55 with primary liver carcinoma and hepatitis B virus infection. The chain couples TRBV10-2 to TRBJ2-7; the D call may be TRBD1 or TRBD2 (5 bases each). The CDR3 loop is CASSDALGVGQYF. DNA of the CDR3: TGCGCCAGCAGTGACGCTCTGGGGGTGGGGCAGTACTTC.